This TCR beta chain was recovered during a study of T cell responses to AZD1222 COVID-19 vaccine. General observations from the study: Clonal diversity may have been underestimated in mostly white British donors. Just a handful of AZD1222 recipients tested seropositive at baseline. Rises in breadth and depth of Spike-specific TCRs came after two AZD1222 doses.

Here immunoSEQ multiplex PCR was the method, and the copy in TCRdb shows in-frame clones only, minus some. The table has approximately 150,000 clones, approximately 90% seen once; the top ten hold roughly 1.7%. The analysis combined second doses at about 4 or about 12 weeks. This clone was detected only a few times. What it binds is unknown. This clonotype originated in an adult who received the AZD1222 COVID-19 vaccine. The sample was peripheral blood, taken 28 days after the second AZD1222 dose.

This CDR3 is CASSLPPGQQEEQYF. Written as DNA, the CDR3 is TGTGCCAGCAGCTTGCCCCCCGGACAGCAGGAGGAGCAGTACTTC. The J gene is TRBJ2-7, the V gene TRBV5-4, with a tentative D call TRBD1 (6 bases). V dropped 1 base and J dropped 7 bases, with 18 bases sitting between them. Germline assignment: CDR1 SGHNT and CDR2 YYREEE (reference sequence). CDR3 length: 15 amino acids.